This TCR beta chain was captured by sequencing in a study of T cell responses to AZD1222 COVID-19 vaccine. V was pared by 6 bases and J by 8 bases, with 7 bases of the junction left unmatched. The CDR3 has 13 amino acids. The germline CDR1 and CDR2 sequences are ENHRY and SYGVKD. Clones were sequenced by immunoSEQ multiplex PCR, and TCRdb holds only the in-frame ones, with some missing. Altogether about 160,000 clones are present, more than 85% being singletons, with the ten largest covering around 1.4%. Regarding this clone: Its target is not known.

General study findings and limits: Mostly white British, mostly female donors; authors suggested clonal diversity may be underestimated. Spike was spanned by vaccine-associated CD4 TCRs, with dominance at 160-218 and 743-854.

The V call is TRBV10-3, the J call TRBJ1-5; 7 bases agree with TRBD1. Specimen: peripheral blood, collected on day 0 of AZD1222 vaccination. This TCR was sampled from an adult in good health. This chain's CDR3 is CAISDDRVEPQHF. The CDR3 DNA follows: TGTGCCATCAGCGATGACAGGGTCGAGCCCCAGCATTTT.